This T cell receptor (beta chain) was sequenced during a study of cytomegalovirus exposure and HLA in healthy donors (dated by TCRdb to about 2017). Regarding the complete study: The 650 to 750 repertoires of the first cohort and the roughly 120 validation repertoires were produced on the same platform, according to a later analysis. The study aimed to test whether cataloging public T cell receptors could reveal signatures of past pathogen exposure. Along with the approximately 670-subject first cohort, a separate validation cohort of approximately 110 different subjects was used. The study combined high-throughput TCR immunosequencing, statistical association of individual TCRs with disease status, and machine learning to predict cytomegalovirus infection status. Study-wide conclusions, independent of this receptor: Of the cluster scores, around 95% were above 0 in a later analysis, which found that TCRs clustered in the first cohort also tended to co-occur in the roughly 130 validation repertoires. The classifier was reported to diagnose cytomegalovirus status with high specificity and sensitivity in both the original cohort and the validation cohort. According to the authors, the approach could potentially be generalized to other disease states and immunological phenotypes. A later analysis lacked HLA typing for the validation cohort, so it scored co-occurrence in that cohort across all 120 repertoires. While some public TCRs were present in many individuals, most TCR sequences turned up only very rarely across donors. The study gave a list of 150 to 200 TCR beta chains associated with cytomegalovirus. In vitro tests confirmed that three of the cytomegalovirus-associated TCR beta chains recognize cytomegalovirus antigens.

The method was the immunoSEQ multiplex PCR assay. On the study's bioinformatics: A statistical classification framework was developed to diagnose cytomegalovirus status using the catalog of TCR beta chain sequences. What TCRdb holds here is the immuneACCESS table cut down to in-frame rearrangements. Part of the clones is not present; checked against another copy, under half of the missing clones reflect an unresolved V gene, and the others are unexplained. That table furnishes V, J and clone size, whereas the DNA furnished D and trimming. The sample data list roughly 200,000 clones, and 86% of these were observed just once. The ten largest make up roughly 6.6% of the sample. Details on this clone: Its antigen is currently not known. Qualities for individual bases were not recorded, and no much larger clone is one base off.

The donors were included in the validation cohort of roughly 120 subjects, a group kept apart from the roughly 680-subject first cohort. Sequencing used PBMCs. The source of this sequence is a man in his thirties or forties in good health and CMV-seropositive.

The CDR3: CASSEAYGYTF. The DNA sequence follows: TGTGCCAGCAGTGAAGCTTACGGCTACACCTTC. This chain is built from TRBV2 and TRBJ1-2; no D gene can be assigned with confidence. V was cut back by 0 bases and J by 8 bases, leaving a gap of 4 bases between them. Reading from cysteine to phenylalanine, the CDR3 counts 11 amino acids. Left in the record is the CDR3 DNA by itself, 33 bases read in frame from the first base. CDR1 and CDR2, per the germline V gene, are SNHLY and FYNNEI.